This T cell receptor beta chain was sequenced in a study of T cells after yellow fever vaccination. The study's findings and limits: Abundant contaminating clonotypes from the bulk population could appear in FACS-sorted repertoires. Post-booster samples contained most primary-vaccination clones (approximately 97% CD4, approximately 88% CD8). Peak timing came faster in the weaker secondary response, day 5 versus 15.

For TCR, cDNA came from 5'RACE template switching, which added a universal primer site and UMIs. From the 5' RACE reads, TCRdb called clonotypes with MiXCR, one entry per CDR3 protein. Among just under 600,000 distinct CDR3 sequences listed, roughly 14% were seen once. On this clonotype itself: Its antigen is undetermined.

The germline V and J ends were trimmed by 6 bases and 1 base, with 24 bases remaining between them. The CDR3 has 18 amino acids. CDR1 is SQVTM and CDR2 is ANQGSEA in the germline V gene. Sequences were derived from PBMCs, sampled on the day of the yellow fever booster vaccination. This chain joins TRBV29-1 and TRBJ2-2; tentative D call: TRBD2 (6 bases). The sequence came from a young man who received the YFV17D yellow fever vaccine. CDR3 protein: CSVTPGTFSTKNTGELFF. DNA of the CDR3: TGCAGCGTGACTCCCGGGACTTTCTCAACCAAGAACACCGGGGAGCTGTTTTTT.